What follows are 10 T cell receptor beta chains derived from one specimen sequenced in a study of OX40 agonist ivuxolimab in advanced cancers. The protocol was immunoSEQ multiplex PCR, while the TCRdb copy is restricted to in-frame clones and leaves out a portion. There are under 70,000 clones in the sample; 80% to 95% occur only once, and 0.5% to 0.75% lies in the top ten. The input for sequencing was CD4+ or CD8+ T cells sorted from blood, taken in a trial of the OX40 agonist ivuxolimab. The origin of the receptors is an adult with an advanced solid tumor such as melanoma, head and neck, liver or kidney cancer.

J is TRBJ2-7 and V is TRBV29-1, with 8 bases fitting TRBD2. After removal of 0 bases from V and 5 bases from J, the junction contained 9 bases not matched to a gene. Germline V gives CDR1 SQVTM, CDR2 ANQGSEA. The CDR3 has 15 residues. The CDR3 nucleotides read TGCAGCGTTGAAGATCCATTCGCGGGGGGCAACGAGCAGTACTTC. Translating it yields CSVEDPFAGGNEQYF.

V usage is TRBV18 and J usage is TRBJ2-1; tentative D call: TRBD2 (6 bases). The CDR3 loop spans 15 amino acids. In germline, CDR1 is KGHSH, CDR2 LQKENI. Between the trimmed V and J ends, which lost 5 bases and 2 bases, there was a span of 13 bases. The CDR3 here is CASSGDSSTYNEQFF. The CDR3 DNA reads as TGTGCCAGCTCAGGGGACTCCTCAACCTACAATGAGCAGTTCTTC.

The rearrangement links TRBV5-1 to TRBJ2-5; possible D gene TRBD1, 6 bases. CDR3 length: 15 residues. Trimming left V 0 bases short and J 3 bases short, with 12 bases between. Looked up from germline, CDR1 is SGHRS and CDR2 is YFSETQ. The CDR3 nucleotides are TGCGCCAGCAGCTTGGGTCAGGGGAGCAAAGAGACCCAGTACTTC. Amino acids: CASSLGQGSKETQYF.

J is TRBJ2-4 and V is TRBV9, with 9 positions matching TRBD1. Germline lookup yields CDR1 SGDLS and CDR2 YYNGEE. The junction had 7 bases not matched to a gene; V was cut back by 0 bases and J by 3 bases. The CDR3 runs 17 residues. DNA of the CDR3: TGTGCCAGCAGCGTAGCTCCGACAGGGGGGGACAAAAACATTCAGTACTTC. Translated: CASSVAPTGGDKNIQYF.

The chain is built from TRBV5-1 and TRBJ1-5; 9 nucleotides line up with TRBD1. This CDR3 is 16 amino acids long. The ends lost 4 bases at V and 4 bases at J; junction bases unmatched: 9. Germline V gene sequence: CDR1 SGHRS, CDR2 YFSETQ. The CDR3 loop reads CASSLGTGLSNQPQHF. The CDR3 DNA reads TGCGCCAGCAGCCTGGGGACAGGGCTTAGTAATCAGCCCCAGCATTTT. Variable domain in full (rest from reference TRBV5-1 and TRBJ1-5): KAGVTQTPRYLIKTRGQQVTLSCSPISGHRSVSWYQQTPGQGLQFLFEYFSETQRNKGNFPGRFSGRQFSNSRSEMNVSTLELGDSALYLCASSLGTGLSNQPQHFGDGTRLSIL.

The V gene is TRBV6-6, the J gene TRBJ1-2, with TRBD1 identical over 8 bases. Germline CDR1 MNHNY, CDR2 SVGAGI (reference sequence). V was pared by 1 base and J by 4 bases, with 5 bases of the junction left unmatched. The CDR3 runs 15 residues. Written as DNA, the CDR3 is TGTGCCAGCAGTTACTACGACAGGGGAGGCTATGGCTACACCTTC. Protein sequence: CASSYYDRGGYGYTF.

This clone appeared a single time. Here the CDR3 reads CASSETSGRPGELFF. The CDR3 DNA reads as TGTGCCAGCAGCGAGACTAGCGGGAGGCCAGGGGAGCTGTTTTTT. J is TRBJ2-2 and V is TRBV9; 13 positions agree with TRBD2. The CDR3 is 15 amino acids. Germline values: CDR1 SGDLS, CDR2 YYNGEE. Trimming took 3 bases from V and 8 from J; bases not matched to a gene: 4. The variable domain in full, completed from reference TRBV9 and TRBJ2-2, reads DSGVTQTPKHLITATGQRVTLRCSPRSGDLSVYWYQQSLDQGLQFLIQYYNGEERAKGNILERFSAQQFPDLHSELNLSSLELGDSALYFCASSETSGRPGELFFGEGSRLTVL.

This chain's CDR3 is CASSLAGTHEQYF. The CDR3 coding sequence is TGCGCCAGCAGCTTGGCTGGGACTCACGAGCAGTACTTC. The V gene is TRBV5-1, the J gene TRBJ2-7; D perhaps matches TRBD2 (6 bases). The germline V and J ends were trimmed by 0 bases and 5 bases, with 9 bases remaining between them. The CDR3 is 13 amino acids. Germline values: CDR1 SGHRS, CDR2 YFSETQ. Full variable domain (missing parts from reference TRBV5-1 and TRBJ2-7): KAGVTQTPRYLIKTRGQQVTLSCSPISGHRSVSWYQQTPGQGLQFLFEYFSETQRNKGNFPGRFSGRQFSNSRSEMNVSTLELGDSALYLCASSLAGTHEQYFGPGTRLTVT.

The gene calls are TRBV7-3 and TRBJ2-3; D may correspond to TRBD1 or TRBD2 (5 bases each). CDR3 length equals 14 residues. CDR1 is SGHTA, CDR2 FQGTGA, per germline. Trimming pared 4 bases from V and 2 bases from J, leaving 10 bases between. The CDR3 protein is CASSSGTFTDTQYF. DNA for the CDR3: TGTGCCAGCAGCTCCGGGACGTTCACAGATACGCAGTATTTT.

The chain links TRBV5-1 to TRBJ2-6; a weak D match, TRBD1 (6 bases). The CDR3 runs 17 residues. Per the germline V gene, CDR1 is SGHRS and CDR2 is YFSETQ. The ends were cut back, 7 bases at V and 0 bases at J, with 17 bases in the middle. The CDR3 coding sequence is TGCGCCAGCTCTCTAACAGGGTTCCCCTCTGGGGCCAACGTCCTGACTTTC. It encodes CASSLTGFPSGANVLTF.